The next 19 T cell receptor beta chains were all read from a single sample in a study of blood T cell repertoires in COVID-19 (dated by TCRdb to the early 2020s). Library construction relied on the immunoSEQ multiplex PCR assay. Held by TCRdb, this immuneACCESS table contains in-frame sequences only and omits some clones. Under half of the omission traces to an unresolved V gene where checked; the cause of the rest is unknown. In all, the sample holds about 490,000 clones, and approximately 85% of those were seen once. The ten largest clones represent 3.2% of the sample. The sequencing input was peripheral blood. These TCRs come from a human donor in a cohort sampled during active COVID-19.

V and J are TRBV2 and TRBJ2-5; D gene ambiguous. This CDR3 contains 14 residues. V was shortened by 7 bases and J by 3 bases, with 15 bases between the two germline ends. Germline assignment: CDR1 SNHLY and CDR2 FYNNEI. The CDR3 reads CASTKWAREETQYF. The CDR3 DNA follows: TGTGCCAGCACCAAGTGGGCCAGAGAAGAGACCCAGTACTTC. The whole variable domain, remainder taken from reference TRBV2 and TRBJ2-5, is EPEVTQTPSHQVTQMGQEVILRCVPISNHLYFYWYRQILGQKVEFLVSFYNNEISEKSEIFDDQFSVERPDGSNFTLKIRSTKLEDSAMYFCASTKWAREETQYFGPGTRLLVL.

The rearrangement links TRBV7-9 to TRBJ1-2, with a tentative D call TRBD1 (5 bases). Trimming cost V 6 bases and J 6 bases, with 17 bases left between them. Germline assignment: CDR1 SEHNR and CDR2 FQNEAQ (reference sequence). This CDR3 has 14 residues. CDR3 DNA sequence: TGTGCCAGCAGGAGGTCCCAGGGAACCCATGGCTACACCTTC. Protein: CASRRSQGTHGYTF. Together with reference TRBV7-9 and TRBJ1-2, the CDR3 gives the full variable domain: DTGVSQNPRHKITKRGQNVTFRCDPISEHNRLYWYRQTLGQGPEFLTYFQNEAQLEKSRLLSDRFSAERPKGSFSTLEIQRTEQGDSAMYLCASRRSQGTHGYTFGSGTRLTVV.

This clone appeared a single time. The DNA for the CDR3 is TGTGCCAGCAGTGGCGGGACTTCCAATGAGCAGTTCTTC. Its translation is CASSGGTSNEQFF. The chain joins TRBV7-3 to TRBJ2-1; perhaps TRBD2 as D (6 bases). CDR3 size: 13 residues. The V end lost 6 bases, the J end lost 6 bases, and 12 bases lay between the germline ends. Germline CDR1 SGHTA, CDR2 FQGTGA.

This clone was observed a handful of times. The V gene is TRBV4-3, the J gene TRBJ2-1; D gene uncertain. This CDR3 contains 14 residues. In germline, CDR1 is LGHNA, CDR2 YSLEER. With 2 bases removed from V and 8 bases from J, the gap between germline ends came to 13 bases. The CDR3 sequence: CASSQISGADEQFF. The CDR3 DNA reads TGCGCCAGCAGCCAAATTTCCGGAGCTGATGAGCAGTTCTTC.

V is TRBV5-1 and J is TRBJ1-2; D ambiguous. Germline CDR1 is SGHRS and CDR2 is YFSETQ. This CDR3 comprises 15 residues. The V end was cut by 4 bases, the J end by 4 bases, with 17 bases between. In nucleotides, the CDR3 is TGCGCCAGCAGCGCGGGAGACGGACGGGCCTATGGCTACACCTTC. Translating it yields CASSAGDGRAYGYTF. Full variable domain (missing parts from reference TRBV5-1 and TRBJ1-2): KAGVTQTPRYLIKTRGQQVTLSCSPISGHRSVSWYQQTPGQGLQFLFEYFSETQRNKGNFPGRFSGRQFSNSRSEMNVSTLELGDSALYLCASSAGDGRAYGYTFGSGTRLTVV.

The chain links TRBV11-2 to TRBJ2-7, with 8 bases fitting TRBD2. V trimming: 3 bases; J trimming: 5 bases; junction bases outside the gene matches: 6. Germline V gene sequence: CDR1 SGHAT, CDR2 FQNNGV. The CDR3 is 14 residues long. CDR3 amino acids: CASSFAGGGDEQYF. The CDR3 coding sequence is TGTGCCAGCAGCTTTGCGGGAGGCGGCGACGAGCAGTACTTC. The variable domain in full, with the rest retrieved from reference TRBV11-2 and TRBJ2-7, is EAGVAQSPRYKIIEKRQSVAFWCNPISGHATLYWYQQILGQGPKLLIQFQNNGVVDDSQLPKDRFSAERLKGVDSTLKIQPAKLEDSAVYLCASSFAGGGDEQYFGPGTRLTVT.

V and J are TRBV11-2 and TRBJ2-1; 10 nucleotides line up with TRBD1. J lost 14 bases, V lost 4 bases, and 11 bases had no gene match. This CDR3 region has 14 residues. Germline V gene lookup returns CDR1 SGHAT and CDR2 FQNNGV. The CDR3 loop reads CASSWSGTGDREFF. The CDR3, as DNA: TGTGCCAGCAGCTGGTCCGGGACAGGGGACCGTGAGTTCTTC.

This clone was detected once. The chain combines TRBV3-1 (or the pseudogene TRBV3-2) with TRBJ1-1, with TRBD1 as a possible D gene (5 bases). The CDR3 covers 13 residues. Trimming removed 7 bases from V and 2 bases from J, with 11 bases in between. Germline CDR1 and CDR2: LGHDT and YNNKEL (reference sequence). The CDR3 DNA reads TGTGCCAGCACCGATGACAGCAACACTGAAGCTTTCTTT. This codes for CASTDDSNTEAFF.

The J gene is TRBJ1-3, the V gene TRBV7-2; TRBD1 is a possible D gene (6 bases). CDR1 is SGHTA, CDR2 FQGNSA, per germline. V was shortened by 5 bases and J by 0 bases, with 14 bases between the two germline ends. This CDR3 spans 16 amino acids. This CDR3 is CASSPRTAFSGNTIYF. CDR3 nucleotides: TGTGCCAGCAGCCCTCGGACAGCTTTCTCTGGAAACACCATATATTTT.

The rearrangement uses TRBV4-1 and TRBJ2-2; no firm D call. Trimming took off 2 bases at V and 0 bases at J, with 13 bases between the two ends. In germline, CDR1 is MGHRA, CDR2 YSYEKL. The CDR3 spans 17 residues. This CDR3 is CASSQQVPTANTGELFF. The CDR3 DNA reads TGCGCCAGCAGCCAACAAGTCCCTACTGCGAACACCGGGGAGCTGTTTTTT.

This sequence joins TRBV18 and TRBJ2-7, with 11 nucleotides matching TRBD2. The CDR3 runs to 16 residues. Trimming at V came to 1 base and at J to 4 bases, leaving 6 bases not matched to a gene. Germline V gene data show CDR1 as KGHSH and CDR2 as LQKENI. Here the CDR3 reads CASSPRWTSGQYEQYF. Here the CDR3 DNA reads TGTGCCAGCTCACCACGGTGGACTAGCGGGCAATACGAGCAGTACTTC.

This chain links TRBV7-2 with TRBJ1-5; no definite D call. The CDR3 spans 16 residues. Germline loops: CDR1 SGHTA, CDR2 FQGNSA. The V end was cut by 1 base, the J end by 6 bases, with 16 bases between. CDR3 amino acids: CASSLGRALEGQPQHF. The CDR3 coding sequence is TGTGCCAGCAGCTTAGGGAGGGCTTTGGAAGGTCAGCCCCAGCATTTT.

The chain couples TRBV28 to TRBJ1-4, with D perhaps matching TRBD1 (6 bases). CDR1 is MDHEN, CDR2 SYDVKM, per germline. Between the trimmed V and J ends, which lost 5 bases and 7 bases, there was a span of 17 bases. This CDR3 contains 15 residues. DNA of the CDR3: TGTGCCAGCAGTACACAGGGACCCCGGGGTGAAAAACTGTTTTTT. Translation gives CASSTQGPRGEKLFF.

The chain links TRBV2 to TRBJ1-1; D is undetermined. The V gene lost 8 bases and the J gene lost 4 bases, with 11 bases spanning the gap. This CDR3 spans 12 amino acids. The germline V gene has CDR1 SNHLY and CDR2 FYNNEI. In nucleotides, the CDR3 is TGTGCCAGCCAACGGGGAGTCACTGAAGCTTTCTTT. It specifies CASQRGVTEAFF. The whole variable domain, remainder taken from reference TRBV2 and TRBJ1-1, is EPEVTQTPSHQVTQMGQEVILRCVPISNHLYFYWYRQILGQKVEFLVSFYNNEISEKSEIFDDQFSVERPDGSNFTLKIRSTKLEDSAMYFCASQRGVTEAFFGQGTRLTVV.

This clone was counted only a few times. The rearrangement uses TRBV6-2 or TRBV6-3 and TRBJ1-6; D is ambiguous. CDR3 size: 12 residues. Germline CDR1 MNHEY, CDR2 SVGEGT. V shed 5 bases and J shed 6 bases, with 5 bases lying between them. CDR3 residues: CASSPGNSPLHF. As DNA, the CDR3 is TGTGCCAGCAGTCCGGGTAATTCACCCCTCCACTTT.

The genes are TRBV28 and TRBJ1-3, with D unresolved. V lost 3 bases to trimming and J lost 5 bases, with 17 bases between them. The CDR3 contains 16 residues. Germline assignment: CDR1 MDHEN and CDR2 SYDVKM. The CDR3 reads CASSFVAPTYRNTIYF. The CDR3 DNA reads as TGTGCCAGCAGTTTCGTCGCCCCAACGTACAGAAACACCATATATTTT.

The rearrangement uses TRBV6-2 or TRBV6-3 and TRBJ2-7; TRBD1 might be the D (6 bases). The CDR3 covers 16 residues. The V gene lost 3 bases and the J gene lost 1 base, with 16 bases spanning the gap. Per germline, CDR1 MNHEY and CDR2 SVGEGT. The CDR3 region is CASSYNNRDTSYEQYF. The CDR3 coding sequence is TGTGCCAGCAGTTATAATAACCGGGACACTTCCTACGAGCAGTACTTC.

This clone has just a few counts. The CDR3: CASSLDGQTNQPQHF. CDR3 nucleotides: TGTGCCAGCAGCCTCGACGGACAGACTAATCAGCCCCAGCATTTT. This chain links TRBV7-9 with TRBJ1-5, with a possible D match to TRBD1 (6 bases). Germline V lookup: CDR1 SEHNR, CDR2 FQNEAQ (reference sequence). The CDR3 sequence is 15 residues long. V lost 5 bases to trimming and J lost 4 bases, with 15 bases between them. The variable domain in full, completed from reference TRBV7-9 and TRBJ1-5, reads DTGVSQNPRHKITKRGQNVTFRCDPISEHNRLYWYRQTLGQGPEFLTYFQNEAQLEKSRLLSDRFSAERPKGSFSTLEIQRTEQGDSAMYLCASSLDGQTNQPQHFGDGTRLSIL.

This clone was seen only a few times. The chain uses TRBV6-6 and TRBJ1-2; D may be TRBD1 (5 bases). This CDR3 has 14 amino acids. V lost 7 bases and J lost 1, with 13 bases in between. The germline V gene has CDR1 MNHNY and CDR2 SVGAGI (reference sequence). CDR3 bases: TGTGCCAGCATCGATGCAGGGTTTAACTATGGCTACACCTTC. It encodes CASIDAGFNYGYTF.